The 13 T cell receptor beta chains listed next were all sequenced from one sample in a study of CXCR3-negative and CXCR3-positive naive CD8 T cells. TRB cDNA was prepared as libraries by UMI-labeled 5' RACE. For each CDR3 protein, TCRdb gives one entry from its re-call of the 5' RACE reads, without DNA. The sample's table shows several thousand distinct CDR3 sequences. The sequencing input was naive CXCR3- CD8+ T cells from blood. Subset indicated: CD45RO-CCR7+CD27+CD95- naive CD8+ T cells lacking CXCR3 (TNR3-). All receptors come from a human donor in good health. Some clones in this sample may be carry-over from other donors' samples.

The CDR3 sequence is CASSEDPAGQPHGYTF. V and J are TRBV25-1 and TRBJ1-2; the TCRdb D gene call, TRBD1, has no DNA to confirm it. Per germline, CDR1 MGHDK and CDR2 SYGVNS. This CDR3 region has 16 residues.

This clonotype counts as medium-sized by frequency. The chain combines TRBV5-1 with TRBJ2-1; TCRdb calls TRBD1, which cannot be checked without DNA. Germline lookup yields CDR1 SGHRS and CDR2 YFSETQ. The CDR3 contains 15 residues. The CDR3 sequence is CASSGTGESYNEQFF.

CDR3 residues: CASSSQEGYYGYTF. The chain joins TRBV5-5 to TRBJ1-2. This CDR3 spans 14 amino acids. The V gene's germline CDR1 is SGHKS and CDR2 YYEKEE (reference sequence).

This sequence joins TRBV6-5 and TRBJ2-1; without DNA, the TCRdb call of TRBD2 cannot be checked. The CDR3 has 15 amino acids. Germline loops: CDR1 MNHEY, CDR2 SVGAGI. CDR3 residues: CASSPGAGFGYEQFF.

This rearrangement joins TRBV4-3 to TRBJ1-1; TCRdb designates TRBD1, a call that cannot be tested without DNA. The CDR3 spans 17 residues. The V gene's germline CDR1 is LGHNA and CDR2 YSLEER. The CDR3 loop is CASSQEAGDSPVAEAFF.

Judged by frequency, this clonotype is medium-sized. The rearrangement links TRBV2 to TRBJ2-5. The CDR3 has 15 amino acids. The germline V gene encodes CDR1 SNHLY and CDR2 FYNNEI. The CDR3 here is CASSESWESQETQYF.

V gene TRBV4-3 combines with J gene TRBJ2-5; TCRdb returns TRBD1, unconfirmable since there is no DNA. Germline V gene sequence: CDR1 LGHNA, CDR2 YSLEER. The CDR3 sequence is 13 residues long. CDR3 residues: CASSQGTWETQYF.

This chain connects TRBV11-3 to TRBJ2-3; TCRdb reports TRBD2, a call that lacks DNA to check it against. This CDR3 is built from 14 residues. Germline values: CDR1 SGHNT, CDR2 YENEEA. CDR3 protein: CASSSAGSTDTQYF.

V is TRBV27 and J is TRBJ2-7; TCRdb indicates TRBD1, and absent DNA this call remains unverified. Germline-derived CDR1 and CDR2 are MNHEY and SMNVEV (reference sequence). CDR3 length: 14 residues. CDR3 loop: CASRLTEGAYEQYF.

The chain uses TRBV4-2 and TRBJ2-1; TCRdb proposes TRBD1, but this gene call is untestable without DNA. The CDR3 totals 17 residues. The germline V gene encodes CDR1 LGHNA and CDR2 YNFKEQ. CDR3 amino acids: CASSQAGVEASYNEQFF.

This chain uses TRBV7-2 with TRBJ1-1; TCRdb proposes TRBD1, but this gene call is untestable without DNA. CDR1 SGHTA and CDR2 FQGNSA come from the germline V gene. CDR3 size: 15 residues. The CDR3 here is CASSLGTGGITEAFF.

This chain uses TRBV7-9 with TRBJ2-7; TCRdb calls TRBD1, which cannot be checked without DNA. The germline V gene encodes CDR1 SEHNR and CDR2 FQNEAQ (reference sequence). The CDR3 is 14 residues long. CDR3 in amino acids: CASSASGRSGEQYF.

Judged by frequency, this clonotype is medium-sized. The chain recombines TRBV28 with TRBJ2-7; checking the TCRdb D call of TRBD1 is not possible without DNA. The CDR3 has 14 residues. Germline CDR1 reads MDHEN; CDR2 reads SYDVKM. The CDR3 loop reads CASTLSGAPYEQYF.